There are a few counts of the clone carrying this TCR beta chain. What it binds is not known. This entry belongs to a study of cytomegalovirus exposure and HLA in healthy donors. Study-level information: One earlier analysis, a look at about 179 million T cells, found around 110 million unique TCR beta sequences.

Regarding the study as a whole: Sequencing likely caused a cluster of highly shared sequence variants. There were fewer than 200 TCR beta chains listed as cytomegalovirus-associated. Links to common viral pathogens appeared, in a later analysis, for several of the most significant clusters.

The PCR employed 60 Vbeta primers together with 13 Jbeta primers. Assay: immunoSEQ multiplex PCR; the TCRdb copy retains only in-frame clones and omits some. The table includes about 200,000 clones, around 83% detected once. CDR3 length: 14 amino acids. Germline-derived CDR1 and CDR2 are MNHNY and SVGAGI (reference sequence). Material for sequencing was PBMCs. J is TRBJ2-5 and V is TRBV6-6, with 9 nucleotides matching TRBD1. The DNA end lines up better with TRBJ2-7; the J call may be wrong. The TCR was taken from a woman aged 35 to 49 in good health and CMV-seronegative. In nucleotides, the CDR3 is TGTGCCAGCAGTTACTCGATGGGACAGGGCGAGCAGTACTTC. Its protein product is CASSYSMGQGEQYF.